A single sample is the source of the 2 T cell receptor beta chains below, sequenced in a study of blood T cell repertoires in COVID-19. Clones were read by immunoSEQ multiplex PCR, and TCRdb kept only the in-frame ones, dropping some. The data contain around 200,000 clones, around nine tenths of them singletons. The specimen sequenced was peripheral blood. These receptors were obtained from a middle-aged man with acute or convalescent COVID-19.

The chain couples TRBV19 to TRBJ2-1, with 8 positions matching TRBD2. The CDR3 extends over 16 amino acids. Germline CDR1 is LNHDA and CDR2 is SQIVND (reference sequence). The V gene end was trimmed by 6 bases and the J gene end by 9 bases; junction bases not matched to a gene: 16. CDR3 nucleotide sequence: TGTGCCAGTAGCATCCCCAGCGGGAGCCCCCTCAGTGAGCAGTTCTTC. Protein: CASSIPSGSPLSEQFF. The full variable domain, in which reference TRBV19 and TRBJ2-1 provide the parts outside the CDR3, is DGGITQSPKYLFRKEGQNVTLSCEQNLNHDAMYWYRQDPGQGLRLIYYSQIVNDFQKGDIAEGYSVSREKKESFPLTVTSAQKNPTAFYLCASSIPSGSPLSEQFFGPGTRLTVL.

The gene calls are TRBV7-8 and TRBJ2-1, with 13 nucleotides matching TRBD2. V lost 5 bases and J lost 5; bases outside the gene matches: 3. The CDR3 covers 15 residues. Germline assignment: CDR1 SGHVS and CDR2 FQNEAQ. CDR3 in DNA: TGTGCCAGCAGCCAGACTAGCGGGAGGAACAATGAGCAGTTCTTC. Translation gives CASSQTSGRNNEQFF.